The T cell receptor beta chain under discussion was sequenced for a study of Graves' ophthalmopathy and Graves' hyperthyroidism. Amplified material comprised TCR beta CDR3 regions derived from RNA transcripts. After a first-round RT-PCR with HTBI primers, a second-round multiplex PCR was run. TCRdb ran MiXCR on the multiplex PCR reads and lists one entry per CDR3 protein. Counted here are over 500,000 distinct CDR3 sequences, roughly 20% occurring once; the ten biggest clones make up approximately 6.9%. Germline V gives CDR1 SQVTM, CDR2 ANQGSEA. The CDR3 has 13 amino acids. J lost 2 bases, V lost 6 bases, and 7 bases had no gene match.

This clonotype was obtained from a woman aged 18-35 years with stable Graves' hyperthyroidism. Some clones in this sample may be carry-over from other donors' samples. Sequencing was performed on peripheral blood. The genes are TRBV29-1 and TRBJ2-7, with 7 bases lining up with TRBD1. The CDR3 region has the DNA TGCAGCGTCAACAGGGGTACCCCCTACGAGCAGTACTTC. This codes for CSVNRGTPYEQYF.